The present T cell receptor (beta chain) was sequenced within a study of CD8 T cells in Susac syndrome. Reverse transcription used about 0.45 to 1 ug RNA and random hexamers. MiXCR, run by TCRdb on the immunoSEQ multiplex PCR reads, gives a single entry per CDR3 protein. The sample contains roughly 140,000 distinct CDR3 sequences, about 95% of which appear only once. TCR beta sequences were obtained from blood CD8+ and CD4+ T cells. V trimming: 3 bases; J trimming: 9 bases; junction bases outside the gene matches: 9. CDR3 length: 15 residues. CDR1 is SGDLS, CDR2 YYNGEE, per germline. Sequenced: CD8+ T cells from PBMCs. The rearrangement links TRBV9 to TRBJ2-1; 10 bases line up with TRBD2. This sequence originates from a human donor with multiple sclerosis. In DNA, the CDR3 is TGTGCCAGCAGCGCTACTAGCGGGGAGTGGATTGAGCAGTTCTTC. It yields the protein CASSATSGEWIEQFF.